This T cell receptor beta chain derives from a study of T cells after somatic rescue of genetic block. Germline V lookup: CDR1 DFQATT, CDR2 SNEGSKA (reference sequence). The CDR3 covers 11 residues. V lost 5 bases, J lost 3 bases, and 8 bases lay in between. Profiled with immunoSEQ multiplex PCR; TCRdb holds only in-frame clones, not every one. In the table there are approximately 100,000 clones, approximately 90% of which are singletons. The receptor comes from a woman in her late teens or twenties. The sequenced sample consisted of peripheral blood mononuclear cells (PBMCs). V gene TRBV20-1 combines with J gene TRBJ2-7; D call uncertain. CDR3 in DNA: TGCAGTGCTCGGTCCTTCTACGAGCAGTACTTC. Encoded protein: CSARSFYEQYF.